This TCR beta chain was captured in a study of T cell repertoires in cytomegalovirus infection. TCRdb called the reads again in MiXCR, with one record for every CDR3 protein. The repertoire holds about 110,000 distinct CDR3 sequences, with roughly 41% as singletons. V dropped 5 bases and J dropped 9 bases, with 11 bases sitting between them. The length of the CDR3 is 12 residues. Germline lookup yields CDR1 MGHRA and CDR2 YSYEKL. On this clonotype itself: Its antigen is undetermined.

The receptor was isolated from a human donor in good health (CMV status not recorded). Some clones in this sample may be carry-over from other donors' samples. The sequencing here drew on CD8+ T cells from cultured PBMCs, taken from culture after CMV antigen stimulation. The genes are TRBV4-1 and TRBJ2-1; D uncertain. CDR3 sequence reads: CASSWSRTEQFF. The CDR3 DNA is TGCGCCAGCAGCTGGTCCCGGACTGAGCAGTTCTTC.